This entry features one TCR beta chain sequence. Methods used by the authors: Counts of nucleated cells, estimated from reference gene primer amplification, were obtained. Generated by immunoSEQ multiplex PCR, the TCRdb table keeps only in-frame clones and is missing some. D and trimming come from the DNA, and the V and J calls and clone size come from that table. This table holds fewer than 350,000 clones, roughly 89% found once. This specimen comes from a study of blood T cell repertoires in COVID-19. At the level of the study: Donors in the United States, Italy and Spain gave samples during acute or convalescent COVID-19.

All enrollees were roughly 18 to 95 years old and from approximately 24 US areas. Clinical history as reported by participants underpinned cohort assignment. The V gene's germline CDR1 is GTSNPN and CDR2 SVGIG (reference sequence). This CDR3 has 15 amino acids. Trimming took 3 bases from V and 1 from J; bases not matched to a gene: 6. The source is a woman aged 18-29 years with acute COVID-19. Source material: PBMCs or T cells enriched from blood (not recorded which). The chain combines TRBV30 with TRBJ2-1; 7 bases agree with TRBD1. The CDR3 DNA reads as TGTGCCTGGAGCGGGGACAGTGCTTCCTACAATGAGCAGTTCTTC. Protein: CAWSGDSASYNEQFF.